The 18 T cell receptor beta chains given below trace back to one sample, sequenced in a study of CD8+CD57+ T cells in acquired aplastic anemia. TCR beta VDJ and CDR3 were profiled, and genomic DNA was the template. TCRdb re-called the reads with MiXCR, one entry per CDR3 protein. The profile shows more than 250,000 distinct CDR3 sequences, 50% to 70% of them singletons. The sample taken for sequencing was sorted CD4+, CD8+, or CD8+CD57+ T cells (not recorded which) from PBMCs. Receptors were obtained from a human donor with severe aplastic anemia or a healthy control (not recorded which).

This clonotype was picked up many times. The J gene is TRBJ1-3, the V gene TRBV6-5; no reliable D call. Germline V gives CDR1 MNHEY, CDR2 SVGAGI. The CDR3 extends over 13 amino acids. V was shortened by 6 bases and J by 0 bases, with 6 bases between the two germline ends. The CDR3 bases are TGTGCCAGCAGCCCGCTCTCTGGAAACACCATATATTTT. Translation gives CASSPLSGNTIYF.

This clonotype was counted at least ten times. The chain employs TRBV6-6 and TRBJ2-7; 13 bases line up with TRBD2. This CDR3 has 16 residues. The V segment lost 6 bases and the J segment 2 bases; nucleotides outside the gene matches: 7. The germline V gene encodes CDR1 MNHNY and CDR2 SVGAGI (reference sequence). DNA for the CDR3: TGTGCCAGCAGACTTTCGACTAGCGGGGGGACCTACGAGCAGTACTTC. This translates into CASRLSTSGGTYEQYF.

This clonotype was recorded many times. CDR3 sequence reads: CSVEDSGEQYV. CDR3 DNA: TGCAGCGTTGAAGACTCGGGCGAGCAGTACGTC. V gene TRBV29-1 combines with J gene TRBJ2-7; D call uncertain. This CDR3 has 11 amino acids. CDR1 is SQVTM, CDR2 ANQGSEA, per germline. V lost 0 bases and J lost 6, with 6 bases in between.

This clonotype was picked up many times. This chain uses TRBV11-3 with TRBJ2-7, with 10 bases lining up with TRBD1. V shed 5 bases, J shed 5 bases, and the junction held 9 bases outside the gene matches. The CDR3 loop spans 15 amino acids. Germline CDR1 and CDR2: SGHNT and YENEEA. Here the CDR3 DNA reads TGTGCCAGCAGCCCCCGGGGGGACAGGGGTAACGAGCAGTACTTC. This encodes CASSPRGDRGNEQYF.

This clonotype was observed many times. J is TRBJ2-5 and V is TRBV24-1, with TRBD1 matching over 7 bases. V dropped 4 bases and J dropped 5; count of bases not matched to a gene: 9. CDR1 and CDR2 (germline): KGHDR, SFDVKD. This CDR3 spans 15 amino acids. CDR3 nucleotide sequence: TGTGCCACCAGTGAAGAACAGGGGTCCCTTGAGACCCAGTACTTC. Its protein product is CATSEEQGSLETQYF.

The chain couples TRBV29-1 to TRBJ2-7; D might be TRBD1 (6 bases). The CDR3 sequence is 12 residues long. Trimming left V 4 bases short and J 5 bases short, with 12 bases between. Looked up from germline, CDR1 is SQVTM and CDR2 is ANQGSEA. The CDR3 protein is CSVAAGAHEQYF. CDR3 DNA: TGCAGCGTTGCCGCAGGGGCACACGAGCAGTACTTC.

This clonotype was picked up many times. This chain uses TRBV7-9 with TRBJ1-1; 7 bases align to TRBD1. CDR3 length equals 15 residues. J gave up 1 base and V 3 bases, and 5 bases lay outside the gene matches. The V gene's germline CDR1 is SEHNR and CDR2 FQNEAQ (reference sequence). The CDR3 here is CASSLRDRGNTEAFF. The CDR3 bases are TGTGCCAGCAGCTTGAGGGACAGAGGGAACACTGAAGCTTTCTTT. Together with reference TRBV7-9 and TRBJ1-1, the CDR3 gives the full variable domain: DTGVSQNPRHKITKRGQNVTFRCDPISEHNRLYWYRQTLGQGPEFLTYFQNEAQLEKSRLLSDRFSAERPKGSFSTLEIQRTEQGDSAMYLCASSLRDRGNTEAFFGQGTRLTVV.

The chain recombines TRBV24-1 with TRBJ1-2; D might be TRBD1 (6 bases). The germline V gene has CDR1 KGHDR and CDR2 SFDVKD. This CDR3 spans 13 amino acids. V was clipped by 7 bases and J by 3 bases, with 11 bases between them. CDR3 in amino acids: CATRDSADYGYTF. CDR3 nucleotides: TGTGCCACCAGGGACAGTGCCGACTATGGCTACACCTTC.

This clonotype occurred once. The CDR3 DNA reads as TGTGCCACCAGCCACTCGCAAAGCGGGTACGAGCAGTACTTC. It encodes CATSHSQSGYEQYF. The chain is built from TRBV24-1 and TRBJ2-7; TRBD2 might be the D (6 bases). Per germline, CDR1 KGHDR and CDR2 SFDVKD. The CDR3 contains 14 residues. V was shortened by 7 bases and J by 4 bases, with 16 bases between the two germline ends.

The sample holds many counts of this clonotype. This chain joins TRBV7-2 and TRBJ2-1; D not certain. Germline V lookup: CDR1 SGHTA, CDR2 FQGNSA. The ends were cut back, 3 bases at V and 6 bases at J, with 12 bases in the middle. The length of the CDR3 is 14 residues. CDR3: CASSLGGNLNEQFF. CDR3 nucleotide sequence: TGTGCCAGCAGCTTGGGTGGGAACCTCAATGAGCAGTTCTTC.

The chain employs TRBV29-1 and TRBJ2-3; TRBD1 or TRBD2 may be the D gene (6 bases each). V was clipped by 7 bases and J by 4 bases, with 9 bases between them. CDR1 and CDR2 from the germline V gene are SQVTM and ANQGSEA. There are 11 residues in the CDR3. The CDR3 protein is CSGGAADTQYF. The CDR3 DNA sequence: TGCAGCGGGGGGGCCGCAGATACGCAGTATTTT.

J is TRBJ1-2 and V is TRBV19; D unresolved. CDR1 and CDR2 (germline): LNHDA, SQIVND (reference sequence). The V end lost 3 bases, the J end lost 8 bases, and 19 bases lay between the germline ends. The CDR3 loop spans 15 amino acids. The CDR3 reads CASSISSADVGGYTF. The DNA of the CDR3 is TGTGCCAGTAGTATTTCTTCGGCAGACGTGGGAGGCTACACCTTC.

This clonotype has a count of ten or more. This chain links TRBV2 with TRBJ2-3; 7 nucleotides agree with TRBD1. CDR1 and CDR2 (germline): SNHLY, FYNNEI. The CDR3 spans 16 residues. The V and J ends lost 5 bases and 3 bases, in that order; junction bases with no gene match: 11. CDR3 in amino acids: CASSPRGQKITDTQYF. CDR3 nucleotides: TGTGCCAGCAGTCCAAGGGGACAGAAGATAACAGATACGCAGTATTTT.

The chain is built from TRBV29-1 and TRBJ1-2; maybe TRBD1 (5 bases). Germline CDR1 is SQVTM and CDR2 is ANQGSEA. V was clipped by 3 bases and J by 4 bases, with 12 bases between them. The CDR3 totals 13 residues. The CDR3 loop is CSVERQGTYGYTF. As DNA, the CDR3 is TGCAGCGTTGAGCGGCAGGGCACCTATGGCTACACCTTC.

V gene TRBV5-4 combines with J gene TRBJ2-7; D remains ambiguous. CDR3 size: 9 residues. Germline V gives CDR1 SGHNT, CDR2 YYREEE (reference sequence). V dropped 5 bases and J dropped 7 bases, with 4 bases sitting between them. In DNA form, the CDR3 reads TGTGCCAGCAGAATAGAGCAGTACTTC. Amino acid sequence: CASRIEQYF.

This clonotype appeared many times. The rearrangement uses TRBV7-9 and TRBJ1-2; weak D call: TRBD1 (5 bases). The germline V gene has CDR1 SEHNR and CDR2 FQNEAQ (reference sequence). CDR3 length: 12 residues. The ends were cut back, 7 bases at V and 7 bases at J, with 13 bases in the middle. CDR3 sequence (DNA): TGTGCCAGCACCAAGAACGGGGGTGGCTACACCTTC. This translates into CASTKNGGGYTF.

This clonotype was seen just once. The chain joins TRBV7-8 to TRBJ1-2; D unclear. The CDR3 has 14 amino acids. Germline V gene data show CDR1 as SGHVS and CDR2 as FQNEAQ. V lost 7 bases, J lost 4 bases, and 16 bases lay in between. CDR3 bases: TGTGCCAGCACCACTCCGGACGGATCCTATGGCTACACCTTC. This encodes CASTTPDGSYGYTF.

With respect to this clonotype: Because it lacks the conserved phenylalanine or tryptophan at the end, this CDR3 is likely a read error. The DNA is omitted, as the CDR3 cannot be located on it reliably, and the CDR3 follows TCRdb's listing. The chain is built from TRBV19 and TRBJ1-1. Germline values: CDR1 LNHDA, CDR2 SQIVND (reference sequence). The length of the CDR3 is 8 amino acids, counting both ends. The CDR3 spells CASSTTSS.